Sequencing of this T cell receptor (beta chain) was carried out in a study of T cell changes during pregnancy in multiple sclerosis. The length of the CDR3 is 15 residues. Looked up from germline, CDR1 is MRHNA and CDR2 is SNTAGT. The junction had 8 bases not matched to a gene; V was cut back by 6 bases and J by 8 bases. The data were produced by immunoSEQ multiplex PCR, yet TCRdb's version contains in-frame clones alone and is incomplete. The repertoire consists of 45,000 to 50,000 clones, with approximately 90% occurring once and the leading ten covering approximately 0.39%. Here the sequenced sample was CD4+ T cells from peripheral blood mononuclear cells, taken in the second trimester of pregnancy. This TCR derives from a female donor in good health, enrolled as a control in a pregnancy study. V and J are TRBV6-4 and TRBJ1-6, with TRBD1 matching over 9 bases. CDR3 loop: CASRRDREFDSPLHF. CDR3 bases: TGTGCCAGCAGACGGGACAGGGAGTTTGATTCACCCCTCCACTTT.